Presented here are 16 T cell receptor beta chains from one specimen sequenced in a study of shared clonotypes between healthy human individuals. The protocol was immunoSEQ multiplex PCR, while the TCRdb copy is restricted to in-frame clones and leaves out a portion. The sample lists about 320,000 clones, around 86% seen once, with 16% in the top ten. Sequenced material: memory CD8+ T cells sorted from blood. This sample's subset: CD45RO+ cells pooled with CCR7-negative TemRA cells. These receptors all come from a man aged 18 to 29 in good health.

This chain uses TRBV7-9 with TRBJ2-2, with D unresolved. Deletions cut 3 bases from V and 0 bases from J, with 8 bases between. The CDR3 length is 15 residues. CDR1 SEHNR and CDR2 FQNEAQ come from the germline V gene (reference sequence). The CDR3 bases are TGTGCCAGCAGCTTCTACTCTACGAACACCGGGGAGCTGTTTTTT. It specifies CASSFYSTNTGELFF.

This rearrangement joins TRBV5-1 to TRBJ1-3; D uncertain. The CDR3 is 16 residues long. V was pared by 2 bases and J by 2 bases, with 14 bases between. CDR1 is SGHRS and CDR2 is YFSETQ in the germline V gene. The CDR3, as DNA: TGCGCCAGCAGCTTTGGTGAGATTAGCGCTGGAAACACCATATATTTT. Translating it yields CASSFGEISAGNTIYF.

This clone was seen just once. The V and J genes are TRBV27 and TRBJ2-3, with 7 bases matching TRBD2. J gave up 10 bases and V 6 bases, and 10 bases lay outside the gene matches. Germline CDR1 MNHEY, CDR2 SMNVEV (reference sequence). The CDR3 runs 13 residues. The CDR3 region is CASRGLSEPAQYF. In DNA form, the CDR3 reads TGTGCCAGCAGGGGACTATCAGAGCCCGCGCAGTATTTT.

V is TRBV6-5 and J is TRBJ1-1, with D possibly being TRBD1 (5 bases). Germline CDR1 MNHEY, CDR2 SVGAGI. This CDR3 is 15 amino acids long. Trimming removed 0 bases from V and 4 bases from J, with 12 bases in between. The CDR3 loop is CASSYSIQGGTEAFF. As DNA, the CDR3 is TGTGCCAGCAGTTACTCGATCCAGGGTGGCACTGAAGCTTTCTTT.

The chain employs TRBV11-2 and TRBJ2-3; weak D call: TRBD1 (5 bases). The CDR3 totals 15 residues. The germline CDR1 and CDR2 sequences are SGHAT and FQNNGV. Trimming shortened V by 2 bases and J by 0 bases, and 9 bases separated the two germline ends. This CDR3 reads CASSLRTGSTDTQYF. The CDR3 DNA reads as TGTGCCAGCAGCTTAAGAACAGGTAGCACAGATACGCAGTATTTT.

The gene calls are TRBV6-5 and TRBJ2-1; D unresolved. CDR3 length equals 14 residues. The V end lost 4 bases, the J end lost 0 bases, and 7 bases lay between the germline ends. Germline V lookup: CDR1 MNHEY, CDR2 SVGAGI. The CDR3 reads CASSSVSSYNEQFF. CDR3 bases: TGTGCCAGCAGTTCGGTCTCCTCCTACAATGAGCAGTTCTTC.

The chain joins TRBV7-8 to TRBJ2-4, with a possible D match to TRBD2 (6 bases). The CDR3 totals 14 residues. CDR1 SGHVS and CDR2 FQNEAQ come from the germline V gene. The germline V and J ends were trimmed by 5 bases and 6 bases, with 14 bases remaining between them. This chain's CDR3 is CASSLGTGGNIQYF. For the CDR3, the DNA is TGTGCCAGCAGCCTAGGGACTGGGGGAAACATTCAGTACTTC. The full variable domain, with the rest looked up from reference TRBV7-8 and TRBJ2-4, is GAGVSQSPRYKVAKRGQDVALRCDPISGHVSLFWYQQALGQGPEFLTYFQNEAQLDKSGLPSDRFFAERPEGSVSTLKIQRTQQEDSAVYLCASSLGTGGNIQYFGAGTRLSVL.

The V call is TRBV4-1, the J call TRBJ2-7; maybe TRBD2 (6 bases). V was trimmed by 5 bases and J by 5 bases, leaving 13 bases between them. The CDR3 has 13 amino acids. The germline V gene has CDR1 MGHRA and CDR2 YSYEKL. CDR3 sequence (DNA): TGCGCCAGCAGCGGGACTGAGGCCAACGAGCAGTACTTC. It codes for CASSGTEANEQYF.

This chain links TRBV4-3 with TRBJ1-6, with a possible D match to TRBD1 (6 bases). The CDR3 length is 13 residues. Trimming removed 6 bases from V and 10 bases from J, with 13 bases in between. The germline gives CDR1 LGHNA, CDR2 YSLEER. The CDR3 spells CASRGGVRSPLHF. Written as DNA, the CDR3 is TGCGCCAGCAGAGGGGGGGTTCGATCACCCCTCCACTTT.

This chain uses TRBV6-1 with TRBJ2-3; D tentatively fits TRBD1 or TRBD2 (5 bases each). The CDR3 covers 17 residues. Trimming stripped 2 bases from V and 0 bases from J, with 15 bases between. Germline lookup yields CDR1 MNHNS and CDR2 SASEGT. This chain's CDR3 is CASSEWGLGQSTDTQYF. CDR3 DNA sequence: TGTGCCAGCAGTGAATGGGGGTTGGGGCAGAGCACAGATACGCAGTATTTT.

The CDR3, as DNA: TGTGCCAGCAGCGCCGACAGGGGGGGTGATCAGCCCCAGCATTTT. Translated, it gives CASSADRGGDQPQHF. The genes are TRBV5-6 and TRBJ1-5; TRBD1 matches 9 bases. Germline CDR1 SGHDT, CDR2 YYEEEE. V lost 4 bases and J lost 5; bases outside the gene matches: 7. The CDR3 consists of 15 residues.

V gene TRBV5-4 combines with J gene TRBJ2-7; 11 nucleotides align to TRBD2. The ends lost 3 bases at V and 5 bases at J; junction bases unmatched: 10. Germline V gene data show CDR1 as SGHNT and CDR2 as YYREEE (reference sequence). This CDR3 comprises 16 residues. The CDR3 protein is CASSSLAGGLSNEQYF. The CDR3 DNA reads TGTGCCAGCAGCTCCCTAGCGGGAGGCTTGTCAAACGAGCAGTACTTC. The full variable domain, with the rest looked up from reference TRBV5-4 and TRBJ2-7, is ETGVTQSPTHLIKTRGQQVTLRCSSQSGHNTVSWYQQALGQGPQFIFQYYREEENGRGNFPPRFSGLQFPNYSSELNVNALELDDSALYLCASSSLAGGLSNEQYFGPGTRLTVT.

The chain recombines TRBV7-9 with TRBJ2-2, with 10 nucleotides matching TRBD1. Germline V gene data show CDR1 as SEHNR and CDR2 as FQNEAQ (reference sequence). V gave up 2 bases and J gave up 6 bases; unmatched junction bases: 3. The CDR3 runs to 15 residues. CDR3 sequence: CASSLWDRGSGELFF. In nucleotides, the CDR3 is TGTGCCAGCAGCTTATGGGACAGGGGATCCGGGGAGCTGTTTTTT. Variable domain in full (rest from reference TRBV7-9 and TRBJ2-2): DTGVSQNPRHKITKRGQNVTFRCDPISEHNRLYWYRQTLGQGPEFLTYFQNEAQLEKSRLLSDRFSAERPKGSFSTLEIQRTEQGDSAMYLCASSLWDRGSGELFFGEGSRLTVL.

As regards this clone: Other nucleotide sequences in the sample specify the same CDR3. V usage is TRBV9 and J usage is TRBJ2-7, with D possibly TRBD2 on 5 matching bases. From germline, CDR1 is SGDLS and CDR2 YYNGEE. Trimming left V 2 bases short and J 2 bases short, with 11 bases between. The CDR3 is made up of 14 amino acids. The CDR3 is CASSVGGATYEQYF. CDR3 DNA sequence: TGTGCCAGCAGCGTTGGAGGAGCTACCTACGAGCAGTACTTC.

V usage is TRBV25-1 and J usage is TRBJ2-5, with 7 bases aligning to TRBD2. The length of the CDR3 is 15 residues. Germline V gives CDR1 MGHDK, CDR2 SYGVNS. J lost 3 bases, V lost 0 bases, and 4 bases had no gene match. CDR3 bases: TGTGCCAGCAGTGAATATATGGCGGGGGAAGAGACCCAGTACTTC. As protein: CASSEYMAGEETQYF.

The chain has TRBV4-1 and TRBJ2-1; TRBD2 matches 10 bases. The germline V gene encodes CDR1 MGHRA and CDR2 YSYEKL. The length of the CDR3 is 16 residues. V trimming: 4 bases; J trimming: 4 bases; junction bases outside the gene matches: 7. CDR3 bases: TGCGCCAGCAGCCCGAGGACTAGCGGACCGTACAATGAGCAGTTCTTC. It translates to CASSPRTSGPYNEQFF.